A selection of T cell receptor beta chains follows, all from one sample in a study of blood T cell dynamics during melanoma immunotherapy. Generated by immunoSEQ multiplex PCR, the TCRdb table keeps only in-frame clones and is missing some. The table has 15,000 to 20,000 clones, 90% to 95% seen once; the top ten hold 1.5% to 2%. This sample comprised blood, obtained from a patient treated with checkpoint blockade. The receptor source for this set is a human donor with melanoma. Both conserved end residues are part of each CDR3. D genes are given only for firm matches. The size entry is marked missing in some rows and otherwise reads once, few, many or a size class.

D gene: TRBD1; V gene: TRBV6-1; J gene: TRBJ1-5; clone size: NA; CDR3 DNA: TGTGCCAGCAGTGAATTGGGACAGGGTGATCAGCCCCAGCATTTT; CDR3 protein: CASSELGQGDQPQHF
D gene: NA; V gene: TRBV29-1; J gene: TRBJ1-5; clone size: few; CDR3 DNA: TGCAGCGCAGGAGGGGGGAATCAGCCCCAGCATTTT; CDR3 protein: CSAGGGNQPQHF
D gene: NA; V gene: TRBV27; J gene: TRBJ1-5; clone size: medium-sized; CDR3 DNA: TGTGCCAGCAGTCCCCAGGGACTTCAGCCCCAGCATTTT; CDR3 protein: CASSPQGLQPQHF
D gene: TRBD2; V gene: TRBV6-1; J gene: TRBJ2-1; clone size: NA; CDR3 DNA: TGTGCCAGCAGTGCGGGACTAGCGGGAGGGGCCTTGAACAATGAGCAGTTCTTC; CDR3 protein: CASSAGLAGGALNNEQFF
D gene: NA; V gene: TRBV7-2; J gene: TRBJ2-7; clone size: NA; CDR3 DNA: TGTGCCAGCAGCCCTGACGGAAACTCCTACGAGCAGTACTTC; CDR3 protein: CASSPDGNSYEQYF
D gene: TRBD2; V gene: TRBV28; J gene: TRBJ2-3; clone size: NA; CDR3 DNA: TGTGCCAGCAGTCCCCGACTAGCAGGCACAGATACGCAGTATTTT; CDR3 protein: CASSPRLAGTDTQYF
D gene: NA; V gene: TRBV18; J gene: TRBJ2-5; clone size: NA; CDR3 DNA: TGTGCCAGCTCACCACGGACGGGCGGGAACCAAGAGACCCAGTACTTC; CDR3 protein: CASSPRTGGNQETQYF
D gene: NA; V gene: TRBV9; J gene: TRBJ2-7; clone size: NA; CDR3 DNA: TGTGCCAGCAGCACCGGGGCCTCTCCGTACGAGCAGTACTTC; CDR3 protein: CASSTGASPYEQYF
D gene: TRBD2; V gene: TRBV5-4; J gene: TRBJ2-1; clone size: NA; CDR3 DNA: TGTGCCAGCAGCTTAAAGCGGGAGTCCTACAATGAGCAGTTCTTC; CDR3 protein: CASSLKRESYNEQFF
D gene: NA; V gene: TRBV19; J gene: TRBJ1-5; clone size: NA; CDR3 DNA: TGTGCCAGTAGTATTTCGGGGGCTAGCAATCAGCCCCAGCATTTT; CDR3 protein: CASSISGASNQPQHF
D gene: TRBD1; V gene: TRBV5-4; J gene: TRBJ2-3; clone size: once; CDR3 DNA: TGTGCCAGCAGCTTACAGGGGGCCACAGATACGCAGTATTTT; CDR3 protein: CASSLQGATDTQYF
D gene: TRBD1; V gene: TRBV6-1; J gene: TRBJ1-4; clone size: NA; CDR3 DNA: TGTGCCAGCAGTGTAGACAGGGGCTTGGCTAATGAAAAACTGTTTTTT; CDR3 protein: CASSVDRGLANEKLFF
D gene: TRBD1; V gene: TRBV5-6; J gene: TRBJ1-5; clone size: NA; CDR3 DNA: TGTGCCAGCAGCTATGGGACAGGCCCCAATCAGCCCCAGCATTTT; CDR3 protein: CASSYGTGPNQPQHF
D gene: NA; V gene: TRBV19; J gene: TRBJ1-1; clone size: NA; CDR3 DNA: TGTGCCAGTAGTCCCCAGGGGACTGAAGCTTTCTTT; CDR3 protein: CASSPQGTEAFF
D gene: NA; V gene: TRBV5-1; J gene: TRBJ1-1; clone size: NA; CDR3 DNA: TGCGCCAGCAGCTTACAGTCCTCAAACACTGAAGCTTTCTTT; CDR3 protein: CASSLQSSNTEAFF
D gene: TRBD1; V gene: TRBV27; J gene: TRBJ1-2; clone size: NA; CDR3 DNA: TGTGCCAGCAGTTATAAACAGGGGGTCTATGGCTACACCTTC; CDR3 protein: CASSYKQGVYGYTF
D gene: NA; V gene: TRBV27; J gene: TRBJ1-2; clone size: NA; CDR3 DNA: TGTGCCAGCAGTTTTTCTGACACCTATGGCTACACCTTC; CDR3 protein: CASSFSDTYGYTF
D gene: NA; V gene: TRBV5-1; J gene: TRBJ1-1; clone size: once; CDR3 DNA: TGCGCCAGCAGCCCGGACATGAACACTGAAGCTTTCTTT; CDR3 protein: CASSPDMNTEAFF
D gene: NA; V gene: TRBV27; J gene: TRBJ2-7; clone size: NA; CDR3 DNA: TGTGCCAGCGGGAGGGGGCGTCCAACCTACGAGCAGTACTTC; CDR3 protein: CASGRGRPTYEQYF
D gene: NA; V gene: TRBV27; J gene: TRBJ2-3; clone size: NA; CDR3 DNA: TGTGCCAGCAGTCTATACCCCGATGGAGGTAGTGGAGATACGCAGTATTTT; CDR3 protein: CASSLYPDGGSGDTQYF
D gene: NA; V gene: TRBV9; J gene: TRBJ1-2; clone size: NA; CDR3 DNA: TGTGCCAGCAGCGTAGGCCCTGGGGTGGGACTGAACTATGGCTACACCTTC; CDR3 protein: CASSVGPGVGLNYGYTF
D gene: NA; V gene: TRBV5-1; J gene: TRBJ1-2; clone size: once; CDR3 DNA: TGCGCCAGCGCCTCCGGGGGGGACTATGGCTACACCTTC; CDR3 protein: CASASGGDYGYTF
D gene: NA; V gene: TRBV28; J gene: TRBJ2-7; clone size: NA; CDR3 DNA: TGTGCCAGCAGTTTTTTTTACAGATCCTACGAGCAGTACTTC; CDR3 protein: CASSFFYRSYEQYF
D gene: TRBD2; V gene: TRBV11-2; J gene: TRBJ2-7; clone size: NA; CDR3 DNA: TGTGCCAGCAGCCCGCGGGGGGGGGCTTCCTACGAGCAGTACTTC; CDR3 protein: CASSPRGGASYEQYF
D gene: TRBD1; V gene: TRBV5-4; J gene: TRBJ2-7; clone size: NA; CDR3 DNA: TGTGCCAGCAGCCCCGGGACAGGCTCCTACGAGCAGTACTTC; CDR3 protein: CASSPGTGSYEQYF
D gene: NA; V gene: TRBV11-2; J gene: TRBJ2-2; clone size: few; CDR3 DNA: TGTGCCAGCAGCTCGAGGACAGGAGGGACCGGGGAGCTGTTTTTT; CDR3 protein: CASSSRTGGTGELFF
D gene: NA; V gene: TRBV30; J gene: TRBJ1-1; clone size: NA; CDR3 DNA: TGTGCCTGGACAGGGGTAACTGAAGCTTTCTTT; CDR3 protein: CAWTGVTEAFF
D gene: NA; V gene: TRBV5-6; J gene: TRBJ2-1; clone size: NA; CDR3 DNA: TGTGCCAGCAGCAACCGGGACGGAGGCCTTAATGAGCAGTTCTTC; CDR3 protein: CASSNRDGGLNEQFF
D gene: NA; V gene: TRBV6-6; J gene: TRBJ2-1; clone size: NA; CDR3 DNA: TGTGCCAGCAGTAGACCCCGTAATGAGCAGTTCTTC; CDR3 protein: CASSRPRNEQFF
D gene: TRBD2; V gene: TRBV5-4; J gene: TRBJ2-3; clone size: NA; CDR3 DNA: TGTGCCAGCAGCCCCGGACTAGTAGGCACAGATACGCAGTATTTT; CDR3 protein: CASSPGLVGTDTQYF
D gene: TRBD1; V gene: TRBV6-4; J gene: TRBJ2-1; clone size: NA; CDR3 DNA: TGTGCCAGCTCAAAACAGGGGAGCTCCTACAATGAGCAGTTCTTC; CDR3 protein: CASSKQGSSYNEQFF
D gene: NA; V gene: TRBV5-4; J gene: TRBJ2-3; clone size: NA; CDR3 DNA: TGTGCCAGCAGCTTGCACTTACCCACAGATACGCAGTATTTT; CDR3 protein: CASSLHLPTDTQYF
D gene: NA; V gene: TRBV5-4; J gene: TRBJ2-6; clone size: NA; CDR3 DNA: TGTGCCAGCAGCCCACGCGGGGACGGGGTCTCTGGGGCCAACGTCCTGACTTTC; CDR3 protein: CASSPRGDGVSGANVLTF
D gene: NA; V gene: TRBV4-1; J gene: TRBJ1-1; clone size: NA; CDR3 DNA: TGCGCCAGCAGCCCACAGCAGGGGATGGGAGCTTTCTTT; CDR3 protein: CASSPQQGMGAFF
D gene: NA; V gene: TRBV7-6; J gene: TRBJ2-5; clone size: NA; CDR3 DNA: TGTGCCAGCAGCATAGAGGTATCGGTGTACTTC; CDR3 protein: CASSIEVSVYF
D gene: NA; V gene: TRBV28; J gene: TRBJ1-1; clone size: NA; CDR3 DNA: TGTGCCAGCAGTTTAAGGGTCACTGAAGCTTTCTTT; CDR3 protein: CASSLRVTEAFF
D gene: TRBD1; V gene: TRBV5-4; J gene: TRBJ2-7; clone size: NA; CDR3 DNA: TGTGCCAGCAGCGCCGGACAGGGAAGCCCCTACGAGCAGTACTTC; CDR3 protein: CASSAGQGSPYEQYF
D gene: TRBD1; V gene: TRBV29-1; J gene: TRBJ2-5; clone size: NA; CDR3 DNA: TGCAGTGCCACCGGGACAGGGGTAATAGAGACCCAGTACTTC; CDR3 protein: CSATGTGVIETQYF
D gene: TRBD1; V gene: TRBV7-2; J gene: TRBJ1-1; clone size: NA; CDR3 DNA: TGTGCCAGCAGCCCGGGACAGGGGGAGACTGAAGCTTTCTTT; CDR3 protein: CASSPGQGETEAFF
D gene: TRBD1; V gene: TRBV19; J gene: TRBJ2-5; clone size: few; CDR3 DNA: TGTGCCAGTAGTATGGCAGGGGACAGGGGGCGCCGGGAGACCCAGTACTTC; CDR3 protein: CASSMAGDRGRRETQYF
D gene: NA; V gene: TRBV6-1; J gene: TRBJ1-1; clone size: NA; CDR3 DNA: TGTGCCAGCAGTGAAGGAAGCCAGCGGAACACTGAAGCTTTCTTT; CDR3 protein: CASSEGSQRNTEAFF
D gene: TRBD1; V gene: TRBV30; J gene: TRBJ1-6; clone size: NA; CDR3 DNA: TGTGCCTGGAGTCCCCCCCGACAGGGGGTGAATTCACCCCTCCACTTT; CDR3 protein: CAWSPPRQGVNSPLHF
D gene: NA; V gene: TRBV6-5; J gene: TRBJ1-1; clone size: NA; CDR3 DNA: TGTGCCAGCAGCTATGGGACGAAAGCTGAAGCTTTCTTT; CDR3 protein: CASSYGTKAEAFF
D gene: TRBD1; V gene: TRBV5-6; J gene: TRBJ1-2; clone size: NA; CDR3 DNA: TGTGCCAGCGGGACAGGGGGCGCGGACTATGGCTACACCTTC; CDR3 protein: CASGTGGADYGYTF
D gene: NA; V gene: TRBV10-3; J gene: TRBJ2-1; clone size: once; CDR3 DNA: TGTGCCATCAGCGAAACGGATGAGCAGTTCTTC; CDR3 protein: CAISETDEQFF
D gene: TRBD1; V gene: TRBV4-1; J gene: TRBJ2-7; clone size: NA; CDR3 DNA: TGCGCCAGCAGCCGGACGGTCCCGGGACAGGGGGCCTACGAGCAGTACTTC; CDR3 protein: CASSRTVPGQGAYEQYF
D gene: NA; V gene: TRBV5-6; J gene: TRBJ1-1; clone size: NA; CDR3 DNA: TGTGCCAGCAGCCCACCGGGGGGGGTAGACACTGAAGCTTTCTTT; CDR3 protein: CASSPPGGVDTEAFF
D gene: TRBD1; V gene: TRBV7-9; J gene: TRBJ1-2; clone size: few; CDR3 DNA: TGTGCCAGCAGCTTAGGCGGGACAGGGGGCAATGGCTACACCTTC; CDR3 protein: CASSLGGTGGNGYTF
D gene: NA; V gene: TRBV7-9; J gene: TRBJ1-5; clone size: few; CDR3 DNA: TGTGCCAGCAGCTTACATGGAGGGGATCAGCCCCAGCATTTT; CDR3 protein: CASSLHGGDQPQHF
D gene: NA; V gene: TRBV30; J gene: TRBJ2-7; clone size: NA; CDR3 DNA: TGTGCCTGGAGTTATGGGACTTCCAACGAGCAGTACTTC; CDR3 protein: CAWSYGTSNEQYF
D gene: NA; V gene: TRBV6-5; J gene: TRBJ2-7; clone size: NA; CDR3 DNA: TGTGCCAGCAGTTATAGGGGCTCCTACGAGCAGTACTTC; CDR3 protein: CASSYRGSYEQYF
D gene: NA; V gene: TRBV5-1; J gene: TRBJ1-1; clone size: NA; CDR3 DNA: TGCGCCAGCAGCTTCGGAAGGGACACTGAAGCTTTCTTT; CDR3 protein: CASSFGRDTEAFF
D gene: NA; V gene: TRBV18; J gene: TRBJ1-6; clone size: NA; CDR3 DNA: TGTGCCAGCTCACCGGTGGAGGGGAGCTCCTATAATTCACCCCTCCACTTT; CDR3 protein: CASSPVEGSSYNSPLHF
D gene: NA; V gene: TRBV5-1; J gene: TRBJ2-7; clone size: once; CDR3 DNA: TGCGCCAGCAGCTTGGTAGCGGAAACCGAGCAGTACTTC; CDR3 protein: CASSLVAETEQYF
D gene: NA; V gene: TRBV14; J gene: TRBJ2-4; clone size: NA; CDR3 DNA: TGTGCCAGCAGCCAAGTTGGACCAGTAGCCAAAAACATTCAGTACTTC; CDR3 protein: CASSQVGPVAKNIQYF
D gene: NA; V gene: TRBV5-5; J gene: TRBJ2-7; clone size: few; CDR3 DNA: TGTGCCAGCGGGGTCCTAGACGAGCAGTACTTC; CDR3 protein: CASGVLDEQYF